The sequence of this T cell receptor beta chain was determined in a study of T cell responses to AZD1222 COVID-19 vaccine. This CDR3 is 17 amino acids long. The V gene's germline CDR1 is MGHRA and CDR2 YSYEKL. The ends were cut back, 0 bases at V and 5 bases at J, with 19 bases in the middle. Sequenced by immunoSEQ multiplex PCR; TCRdb stores in-frame clones only, minus some. Among 150,000 to 160,000 clones, 90% were seen once, and the ten largest hold over 1.2%. The sequence was collected from an adult who received the AZD1222 COVID-19 vaccine. The rearrangement links TRBV4-1 to TRBJ1-1, with a weak D call TRBD1 (5 bases). The specimen comprised peripheral blood, sampled 28 days after the second AZD1222 dose. The CDR3: CASSQDDLWRGGTEAFF. CDR3 DNA sequence: TGCGCCAGCAGCCAAGATGACTTGTGGCGGGGGGGGACTGAAGCTTTCTTT.